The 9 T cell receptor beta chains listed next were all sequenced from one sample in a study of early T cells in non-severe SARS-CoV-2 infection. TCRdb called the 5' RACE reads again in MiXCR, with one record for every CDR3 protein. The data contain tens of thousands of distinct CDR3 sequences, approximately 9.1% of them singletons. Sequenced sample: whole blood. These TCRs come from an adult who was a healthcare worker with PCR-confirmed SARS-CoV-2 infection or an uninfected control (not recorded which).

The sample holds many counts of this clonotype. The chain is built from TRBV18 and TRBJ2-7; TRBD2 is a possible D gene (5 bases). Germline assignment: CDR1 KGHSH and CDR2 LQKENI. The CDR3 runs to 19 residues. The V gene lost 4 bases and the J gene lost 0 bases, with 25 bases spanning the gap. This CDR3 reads CASSHAGGYEDRSSYEQYF. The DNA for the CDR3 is TGTGCCAGCTCACATGCCGGAGGATACGAGGACCGGAGCTCCTACGAGCAGTACTTC.

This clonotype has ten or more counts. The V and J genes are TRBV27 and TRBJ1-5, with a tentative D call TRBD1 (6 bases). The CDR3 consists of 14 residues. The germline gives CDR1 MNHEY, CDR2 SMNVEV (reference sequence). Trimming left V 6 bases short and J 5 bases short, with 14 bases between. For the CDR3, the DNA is TGTGCCAGCAGGGAAACTCAGGGGTATCAGCCCCAGCATTTT. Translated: CASRETQGYQPQHF.

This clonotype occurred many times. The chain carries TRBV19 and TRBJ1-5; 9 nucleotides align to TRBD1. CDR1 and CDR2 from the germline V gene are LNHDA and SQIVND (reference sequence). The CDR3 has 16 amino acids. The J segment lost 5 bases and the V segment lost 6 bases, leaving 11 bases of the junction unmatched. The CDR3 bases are TGTGCCAGTAGCCCCATTGGGGACAGGGTGGATCAGCCCCAGCATTTT. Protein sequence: CASSPIGDRVDQPQHF.

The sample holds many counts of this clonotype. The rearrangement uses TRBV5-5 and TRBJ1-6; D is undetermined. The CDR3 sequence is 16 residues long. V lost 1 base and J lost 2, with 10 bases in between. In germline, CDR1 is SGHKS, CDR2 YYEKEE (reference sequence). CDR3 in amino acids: CASSLTAATYNSPLHF. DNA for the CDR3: TGTGCCAGCAGCTTGACAGCGGCCACCTATAATTCACCCCTCCACTTT.

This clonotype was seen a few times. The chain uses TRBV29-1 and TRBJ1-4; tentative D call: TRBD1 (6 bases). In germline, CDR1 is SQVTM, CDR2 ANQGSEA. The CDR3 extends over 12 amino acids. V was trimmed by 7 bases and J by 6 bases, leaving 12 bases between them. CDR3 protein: CSARRGDEKLFF. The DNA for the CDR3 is TGCAGCGCCCGCAGGGGAGATGAAAAACTGTTTTTT. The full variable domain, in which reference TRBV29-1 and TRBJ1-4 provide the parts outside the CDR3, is SAVISQKPSRDICQRGTSLTIQCQVDSQVTMMFWYRQQPGQSLTLIATANQGSEATYESGFVIDKFPISRPNLTFSTLTVSNMSPEDSSIYLCSARRGDEKLFFGSGTQLSVL.

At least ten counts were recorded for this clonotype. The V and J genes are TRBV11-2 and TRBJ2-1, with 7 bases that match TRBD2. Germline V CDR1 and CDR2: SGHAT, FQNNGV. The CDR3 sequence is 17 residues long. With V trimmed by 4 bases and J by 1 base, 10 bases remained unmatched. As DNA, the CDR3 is TGTGCCAGCAGCTCCCGTGGCGGGAGTCTTTCCTACAATGAGCAGTTCTTC. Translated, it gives CASSSRGGSLSYNEQFF.

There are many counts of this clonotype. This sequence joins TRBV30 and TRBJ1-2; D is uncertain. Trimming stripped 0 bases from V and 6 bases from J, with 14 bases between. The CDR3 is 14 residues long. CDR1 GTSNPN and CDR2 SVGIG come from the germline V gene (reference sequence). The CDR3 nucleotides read TGTGCCTGGAGTGTAGGATCTCCGGGGAATGGCTACACCTTC. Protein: CAWSVGSPGNGYTF.

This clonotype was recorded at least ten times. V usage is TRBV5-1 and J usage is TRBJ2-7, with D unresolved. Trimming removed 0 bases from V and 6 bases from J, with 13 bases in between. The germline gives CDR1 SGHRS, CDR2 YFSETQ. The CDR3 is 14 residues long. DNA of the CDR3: TGCGCCAGCAGCTTGGCCCCTCCGACGAGCGAGCAGTACTTC. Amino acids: CASSLAPPTSEQYF.

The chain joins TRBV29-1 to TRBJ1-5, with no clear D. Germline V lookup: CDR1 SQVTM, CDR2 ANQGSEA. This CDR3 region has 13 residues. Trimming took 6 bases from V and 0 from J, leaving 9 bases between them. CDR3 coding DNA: TGCAGCGTCCGGGAACATAGCAATCAGCCCCAGCATTTT. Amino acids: CSVREHSNQPQHF.